This T cell receptor beta chain comes out of a study of OX40 agonist ivuxolimab in advanced cancers. Sequenced by immunoSEQ multiplex PCR; TCRdb stores in-frame clones only, minus some. The sample has approximately 88,000 clones, around nine tenths seen once. The receptor's source is an adult with an advanced solid tumor such as melanoma, head and neck, liver or kidney cancer. Sequencing was performed on CD4+ or CD8+ T cells sorted from blood, taken in a trial of the OX40 agonist ivuxolimab.

CDR3 in DNA: TGTGCCAGCAGACCAGGGAACACCGGGGAGCTGTTTTTT. Translating it yields CASRPGNTGELFF. The V and J genes are TRBV7-9 and TRBJ2-2; D remains ambiguous. The CDR3 is 13 residues long. CDR1 is SEHNR, CDR2 FQNEAQ, per germline (reference sequence). The V end lost 6 bases, the J end lost 1 base, and 6 bases lay between the germline ends. Full variable domain (outside the CDR3, taken from reference TRBV7-9 and TRBJ2-2): DTGVSQNPRHKITKRGQNVTFRCDPISEHNRLYWYRQTLGQGPEFLTYFQNEAQLEKSRLLSDRFSAERPKGSFSTLEIQRTEQGDSAMYLCASRPGNTGELFFGEGSRLTVL.